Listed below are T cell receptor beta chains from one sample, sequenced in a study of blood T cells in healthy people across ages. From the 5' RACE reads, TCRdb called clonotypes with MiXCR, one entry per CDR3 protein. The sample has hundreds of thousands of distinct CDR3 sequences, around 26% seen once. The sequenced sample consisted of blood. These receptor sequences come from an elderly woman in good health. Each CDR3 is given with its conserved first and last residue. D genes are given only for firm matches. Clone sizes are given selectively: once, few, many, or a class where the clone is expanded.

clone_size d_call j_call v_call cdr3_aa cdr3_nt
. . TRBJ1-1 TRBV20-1 CSARLGEAFF TGCAGTGCTAGACTAGGAGAAGCTTTCTTT
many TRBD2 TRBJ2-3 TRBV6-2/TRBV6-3 CATQLRTSGDLDTQYF TGTGCCACCCAGTTAAGGACTAGCGGGGATCTGGATACGCAGTATTTT
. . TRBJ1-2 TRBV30 CAWSVQDIYGYTF TGTGCCTGGAGTGTACAGGATATCTATGGCTACACCTTC
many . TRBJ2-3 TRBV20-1 CSARYITDTQYF TGCAGTGCAAGGTATATCACAGATACGCAGTATTTT
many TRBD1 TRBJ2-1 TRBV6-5 CASRKTGGYNEQFF TGTGCCAGTAGGAAGACAGGGGGCTACAATGAGCAGTTCTTC
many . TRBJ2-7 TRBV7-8 CASSHSGNYEQYF TGTGCCAGCAGCCATAGTGGCAACTACGAGCAGTACTTC
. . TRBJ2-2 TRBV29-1 CSVGRGGTGELFF TGCAGCGTTGGGCGAGGGGGGACCGGGGAGCTGTTTTTT
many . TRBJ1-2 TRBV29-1 CSVEEWKRGGRANYGYTF TGCAGCGTTGAAGAATGGAAGCGAGGGGGGAGGGCTAACTATGGCTACACCTTC
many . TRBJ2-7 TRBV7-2 CASSLSSREQYF TGTGCCAGCAGCTTATCCTCGCGCGAGCAGTACTTC
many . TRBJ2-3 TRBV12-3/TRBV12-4 CASSFAGQLTDTQYF TGTGCCAGCAGTTTCGCAGGACAGCTCACAGATACGCAGTATTTT
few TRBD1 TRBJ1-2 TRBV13 CASSKKTGGANYGYTF TGTGCCAGCAGCAAAAAGACAGGGGGAGCTAACTATGGCTACACCTTC
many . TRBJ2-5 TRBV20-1 CSATIGRVQETQYF TGCAGTGCTACGATAGGACGGGTCCAAGAGACCCAGTACTTC
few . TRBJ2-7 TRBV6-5 CASSHNTGSYSYEQYF TGTGCCAGCAGCCATAATACAGGGAGCTACTCCTACGAGCAGTACTTC
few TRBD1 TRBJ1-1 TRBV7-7 CASSLVAGGMAFF TGTGCCAGCAGCTTAGTGGCAGGGGGTATGGCTTTCTTT
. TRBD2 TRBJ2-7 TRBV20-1 CSARRPPSAGGSYEQYF TGCAGTGCTAGAAGACCTCCTTCGGCGGGGGGCTCCTACGAGCAGTACTTC
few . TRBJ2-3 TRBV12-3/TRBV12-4 CASSGGVGADAQYF TGTGCCAGCAGTGGAGGGGTGGGCGCAGATGCGCAGTATTTT
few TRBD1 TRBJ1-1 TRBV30 CAWSAAGTVLNEAFF TGTGCCTGGAGTGCCGCCGGGACAGTGCTCAATGAAGCTTTCTTT
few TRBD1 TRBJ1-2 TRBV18 CASSPPGGQGVYGYTF TGTGCCAGCTCACCACCAGGCGGACAGGGGGTCTATGGCTACACCTTC
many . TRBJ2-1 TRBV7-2 CASSPWAGAYNEQFF TGTGCCAGCAGCCCCTGGGCAGGGGCCTACAATGAGCAGTTCTTC